The present T cell receptor (beta chain) was sequenced within a study of shared clonotypes between healthy human individuals (dated by TCRdb to 2020 to 2021). Describing the broader study: A few men and two women, aged 18 to 49 years, made up the cohort. To estimate repertoire size and how much clonotypes are shared between individuals, the study performed deep sequencing of blood TCR repertoires from 4 to 6 healthy adults. Per donor, leukapheresis produced somewhere between about 0.94 and 9 billion PBMCs. Libraries were prepared and TCR repertoires were sequenced by different laboratories using diverse techniques, in order to increase sequencing depth and limit assay-specific biases. For each donor, CD4 naive and CD4 memory were each given three plates, CD8 naive was given two plates, and CD8 memory was given one plate. What the research found in general, with its limitations: Larger estimated clonotype richness was generally found for naive subsets than for memory subsets. Compared with non-shared clonotypes, the clonotypes found in all four sorted-subset donors had higher generation probabilities. Across a handful of donors, around 5% of naive CD4, roughly 3.4% of naive CD8, 2.3% of memory CD4, and approximately 0.4% of memory CD8 clonotypes were shared. The small number of donors limited the genetic and exposure-history diversity represented. Even with the large sequencing depth, rarefaction of the sorted-subset datasets indicated that sequencing was incomplete. Only blood was sampled, and tissue TCR repertoires likely differ from those in blood. Pairwise subsampling led to the expectation that sequencing depth would affect the degree of clonotype sharing among donors.

Using the deep immunoSEQ assay, multiplex PCR amplified TCR CDR3 regions from genomic DNA. For each cell subset, the extracted genomic DNA was distributed evenly across all wells of several immunoSEQ 96-well plates, and each plate served as one replicate. For sorted subsets, each replicate PCR was loaded with approximately 200 ng genomic DNA, equivalent to 25,000 to 35,000 T cell genomes. Purified libraries were quantified with a Qubit 3.0 fluorometer, sized on a Bioanalyzer 2100, and re-quantified with the KAPA Library Quantification kit. Every immunoSEQ 96-well plate was sequenced on a separate single-read 150-cycle Illumina NextSeq 550 flow cell. The original methods were these. The immunoSEQ output contained only junctional sequences without quality scores, so filtering could not match that applied to full-length reads. Sequences were annotated with PyIR, a Python wrapper for IgBLAST v1.9, using IMGT germline references to assign V/J genes and CDR3. Reads were removed for weak V/J assignments (E-value above 1e-6), missing CDR3, stop codons, out-of-frame junctions, or ambiguous translated residues. V3J clonotypes were defined as sequences sharing an identical inferred V gene, J gene, and CDR3 amino acid sequence. The percentage overlap between two repertoires was calculated by dividing the number of shared unique clonotypes by the size of the smaller repertoire. Richness of each repertoire was evaluated using RTK rarefaction, the Chao1 estimator, and Recon v2.1 estimates of unobserved clonotypes. Generation probabilities were computed with OLGA for all TCRbeta clonotypes obtained by the gDNA method from several donors. Here the immuneACCESS table is served through TCRdb, limited to in-frame sequences with V and J called. Missing clones are a known gap in these copies; in checked studies unresolved V genes cover under half, and the rest lacks a known reason. The D gene and trimming were derived from the DNA, and the V and J assignments and clone size from that table. In this sample the table shows roughly 2,300,000 clones, approximately 90% of which occur a single time. Clones ranked in the top ten supply around 0.35% of the sample.

About this clone: This clone's antigen is unknown. No quality values exist for individual bases; no much larger clone is one base distant.

The donors were healthy, HIV-negative adults who had no recently reported acute infections or vaccinations. Only Caucasian adults living in Nashville, Tennessee, USA were represented among the donors. CD4+ T cells were enriched by magnetic negative selection, after which naive cells were positively selected on CD45RA and the negative fraction was taken as the memory subset. Blood was obtained by leukapheresis, after which PBMCs were separated by Ficoll-Histopaque density gradient centrifugation and cryopreserved in liquid nitrogen vapor phase. Analytical flow cytometry was used to check the purity and quantity of each magnetically sorted T cell population. Genomic DNA was isolated from every sorted fraction and measured by UV absorbance on a Nanodrop 2000c. The CDR3 sequence holds 16 residues, the cysteine and phenylalanine included. Just the 48-base CDR3 DNA is kept, in frame starting at base 1. At the junction V is shortened by 2 bases and J by 8 bases; bases outside the gene matches: 12. Taken from the germline V gene, the CDR1 and CDR2 loops are SGHRS and YFSETQ.

The chain links TRBV5-1 with TRBJ1-1, with 10 middle bases fitting TRBD1. The sample taken for sequencing was naive CD4+ T cells from PBMCs. The sample's cell subset or site label, in plain terms: CD45RA+ positively selected. The receptor was isolated from a man in his late teens or twenties in good health. Some clones in this sample may be carry-over from other donors' samples. The encoded CDR3 is CASSFTGTGADNEAFF. The DNA sequence is as follows: TGCGCCAGCAGCTTTACCGGGACAGGGGCCGACAACGAAGCTTTCTTT.